One and the same sample provided the 29 T cell receptor beta chains below, sequenced in a study of blood T cell repertoires in COVID-19. Generated by immunoSEQ multiplex PCR, the TCRdb table keeps only in-frame clones and is missing some. The table includes around 170,000 clones, around 82% detected once. The specimen was peripheral blood. The receptors derive from a man aged 18 to 29 with active or convalescent COVID-19.

The J gene is TRBJ2-7, the V gene TRBV29-1; 14 bases fit TRBD2. V trimming: 3 bases; J trimming: 4 bases; junction bases outside the gene matches: 2. CDR3 size: 14 residues. Looked up from germline, CDR1 is SQVTM and CDR2 is ANQGSEA. CDR3 region: CSVETSGRGYEQYF. The CDR3 nucleotides read TGCAGCGTTGAGACTAGCGGGAGGGGTTACGAGCAGTACTTC.

This clone was found a few times. The chain carries TRBV27 and TRBJ2-7; D remains ambiguous. The CDR3 has 11 amino acids. V gave up 3 bases and J gave up 4 bases, with 4 bases separating them. Germline-derived CDR1 and CDR2 are MNHEY and SMNVEV (reference sequence). CDR3 residues: CASSFGYEQYF. The CDR3 bases are TGTGCCAGCAGTTTCGGGTACGAGCAGTACTTC.

The J gene is TRBJ1-2, the V gene TRBV3-1 (or the pseudogene TRBV3-2), with D perhaps matching TRBD1 (5 bases). This CDR3 is 13 amino acids long. From germline, CDR1 is LGHDT and CDR2 YNNKEL (reference sequence). V was shortened by 5 bases and J by 6 bases, with 13 bases between the two germline ends. In DNA form, the CDR3 reads TGTGCCAGCAGCTCCCGGGCAGGGAATGGCTACACCTTC. It encodes CASSSRAGNGYTF.

CDR3 sequence: CAWSPGNGHQPQHF. In DNA, the CDR3 is TGTGCCTGGAGTCCAGGGAACGGCCATCAGCCCCAGCATTTT. The rearrangement links TRBV30 to TRBJ1-5; D is perhaps TRBD1 (5 bases). This CDR3 region has 14 residues. Trimming removed 2 bases from V and 5 bases from J, with 13 bases in between. CDR1 and CDR2 (germline): GTSNPN, SVGIG (reference sequence). Looking up the rest from reference TRBV30 and TRBJ1-5 gives the full variable domain: SQTIHQWPATLVQPVGSPLSLECTVEGTSNPNLYWYRQAAGRGLQLLFYSVGIGQISSEVPQNLSASRPQDRQFILSSKKLLLSDSGFYLCAWSPGNGHQPQHFGDGTRLSIL.

The chain recombines TRBV27 with TRBJ2-1, with 14 bases fitting TRBD2. The CDR3 covers 14 residues. CDR1 is MNHEY, CDR2 SMNVEV, per germline (reference sequence). The J segment lost 9 bases and the V segment lost 4 bases, leaving 2 bases of the junction unmatched. For the CDR3, the DNA is TGTGCCAGCAGTTCGGGACTAGCGGGGGTTGAGCAGTTCTTC. Translating gives CASSSGLAGVEQFF.

J is TRBJ1-2 and V is TRBV3-1 (or the pseudogene TRBV3-2); the match to TRBD1 covers 7 bases. The germline V gene encodes CDR1 LGHDT and CDR2 YNNKEL (reference sequence). Losses at the gene ends were 0 bases for V and 3 bases for J; bases not matched to a gene: 4. The CDR3 contains 15 residues. CDR3 DNA: TGTGCCAGCAGCCAAGATCTGACAGGGTACTATGGCTACACCTTC. It specifies CASSQDLTGYYGYTF.

The chain recombines TRBV5-1 with TRBJ1-4, with 9 bases aligning to TRBD1. The germline CDR1 and CDR2 sequences are SGHRS and YFSETQ. Unmatched junction bases numbered 6, after V lost 2 bases and J lost 7 bases. The CDR3 covers 15 residues. The CDR3 sequence is CASSFTGGAGEKLFF. DNA for the CDR3: TGCGCCAGCAGCTTCACAGGGGGCGCAGGTGAAAAACTGTTTTTT.

V is TRBV30 and J is TRBJ1-4; D not resolved. Germline V gene data show CDR1 as GTSNPN and CDR2 as SVGIG (reference sequence). V was shortened by 3 bases and J by 9 bases, with 14 bases between the two germline ends. The length of the CDR3 is 13 residues. The DNA for the CDR3 is TGTGCCTGGAGCGAAGGAGAAATGCAAAAACTGTTTTTT. Translated, it gives CAWSEGEMQKLFF.

This clone appeared a few times. V is TRBV10-3 and J is TRBJ2-7; possible D gene TRBD2, 5 bases. Germline V gene lookup returns CDR1 ENHRY and CDR2 SYGVKD. The CDR3 covers 17 residues. The V end was cut by 11 bases, the J end by 5 bases, with 31 bases between. The CDR3 coding sequence is TGTGCCGTATCCTCACCAGCGGTGCAGGTAATAGTTAACGAGCAGTACTTC. It is translated as CAVSSPAVQVIVNEQYF.

V gene TRBV6-5 combines with J gene TRBJ2-3; 7 bases match TRBD1. Germline values: CDR1 MNHEY, CDR2 SVGAGI. V shed 6 bases and J 2 bases; nucleotides not matched to a gene: 8. The CDR3 has 15 amino acids. The CDR3 sequence is CASRWDRGVTDTQYF. The CDR3 DNA reads as TGTGCCAGCAGGTGGGACAGAGGGGTCACAGATACGCAGTATTTT.

The chain employs TRBV29-1 and TRBJ1-2; the D gene is possibly TRBD1 (6 bases). The CDR3 covers 13 residues. Per the germline V gene, CDR1 is SQVTM and CDR2 is ANQGSEA. V lost 8 bases to trimming and J lost 8 bases, with 21 bases between them. The CDR3 sequence is CSSWGGQSRGYTF. Here the CDR3 DNA reads TGCAGCTCTTGGGGGGGACAAAGCAGAGGCTACACCTTC.

This sequence joins TRBV18 and TRBJ1-5; a possible D gene is TRBD1 (6 bases). V lost 2 bases, J lost 4 bases, and 12 bases lay in between. Germline V gene data show CDR1 as KGHSH and CDR2 as LQKENI. The CDR3 is made up of 15 amino acids. CDR3 loop: CASSPGQLNNQPQHF. The CDR3 DNA reads as TGTGCCAGCTCACCAGGACAGCTTAATAATCAGCCCCAGCATTTT.

In its sample, this clone was seen a few times. V gene TRBV29-1 combines with J gene TRBJ2-1; D is possibly TRBD2 (5 bases). Between the trimmed V and J ends, which lost 4 bases and 5 bases, there was a span of 12 bases. The CDR3 sequence is 13 residues long. Germline V lookup: CDR1 SQVTM, CDR2 ANQGSEA. The CDR3 sequence is CSVVEGVNNEQFF. The CDR3 coding sequence is TGCAGCGTTGTTGAGGGTGTTAACAATGAGCAGTTCTTC.

The rearrangement links TRBV11-2 to TRBJ1-1; TRBD1 matches at 10 bases. V was pared by 1 base and J by 5 bases, with 7 bases of the junction left unmatched. The CDR3 extends over 16 amino acids. Germline CDR1 reads SGHAT; CDR2 reads FQNNGV. The CDR3 coding sequence is TGTGCCAGCAGCTTAGGATGGGACAGGGGTCGGACTGAAGCTTTCTTT. It translates to CASSLGWDRGRTEAFF.

The chain is built from TRBV4-2 and TRBJ1-5; D gene uncertain. This CDR3 region has 14 residues. CDR1 LGHNA and CDR2 YNFKEQ come from the germline V gene. The V end was cut by 1 base, the J end by 4 bases, with 8 bases between. The CDR3 region has the DNA TGTGCCAGCAGCCAAGGTAACGGGAATCAGCCCCAGCATTTT. It codes for CASSQGNGNQPQHF.

The chain recombines TRBV15 with TRBJ2-1, with a possible D match to TRBD1 (5 bases). V dropped 4 bases and J dropped 3 bases, with 10 bases sitting between them. The CDR3 spans 14 residues. The germline CDR1 and CDR2 sequences are LNHNV and YYDKDF (reference sequence). CDR3 region: CATSNWQGYNEQFF. CDR3 sequence (DNA): TGTGCCACCAGCAACTGGCAGGGCTACAATGAGCAGTTCTTC.

This rearrangement joins TRBV18 to TRBJ1-1, with D perhaps matching TRBD1 (5 bases). V lost 2 bases to trimming and J lost 3 bases, with 10 bases between them. Germline V gene lookup returns CDR1 KGHSH and CDR2 LQKENI. The CDR3 spans 14 residues. In DNA, the CDR3 is TGTGCCAGCTCACCATCTGGGGGGGACACTGAAGCTTTCTTT. Residues: CASSPSGGDTEAFF.

This chain joins TRBV19 and TRBJ1-1; D is uncertain. The germline CDR1 and CDR2 sequences are LNHDA and SQIVND (reference sequence). V lost 3 bases and J lost 10, with 21 bases in between. The CDR3 consists of 15 residues. The CDR3 protein is CASSIPSTESSGAFF. The CDR3 DNA follows: TGTGCCAGTAGTATTCCCTCGACGGAGTCTTCGGGAGCTTTCTTT.

The rearrangement uses TRBV28 and TRBJ1-3, with a tentative D call TRBD1 (6 bases). This CDR3 contains 14 residues. V lost 4 bases to trimming and J lost 8 bases, with 15 bases between them. In germline, CDR1 is MDHEN, CDR2 SYDVKM. CDR3: CASSSQGGGHTIYF. The DNA for the CDR3 is TGTGCCAGCAGTTCACAGGGCGGCGGGCACACCATATATTTT. Full variable domain (remainder filled in from reference TRBV28 and TRBJ1-3): DVKVTQSSRYLVKRTGEKVFLECVQDMDHENMFWYRQDPGLGLRLIYFSYDVKMKEKGDIPEGYSVSREKKERFSLILESASTNQTSMYLCASSSQGGGHTIYFGEGSWLTVV.

V is TRBV27 and J is TRBJ1-5; no reliable D call. CDR1 is MNHEY, CDR2 SMNVEV, per germline (reference sequence). The CDR3 has 15 amino acids. The ends were cut back, 6 bases at V and 5 bases at J, with 17 bases in the middle. CDR3 amino acids: CASSRAGSQDQPQHF. The CDR3 region has the DNA TGTGCCAGCAGCCGGGCGGGGTCTCAGGATCAGCCCCAGCATTTT.

The chain links TRBV2 to TRBJ2-1, with unresolved D. Germline V gene data show CDR1 as SNHLY and CDR2 as FYNNEI. This CDR3 has 15 amino acids. V shed 1 base and J shed 7 bases, with 14 bases lying between them. CDR3 loop: CASSEGILPGNEQFF. The CDR3 DNA reads TGTGCCAGCAGTGAAGGCATTCTCCCGGGTAATGAGCAGTTCTTC.

This clone has more than one count but fewer than ten. The rearrangement uses TRBV27 and TRBJ2-6, with TRBD1 matching 8 bases. Germline CDR1 is MNHEY and CDR2 is SMNVEV (reference sequence). Trimming at V came to 6 bases and at J to 1 base, leaving 14 bases not matched to a gene. The CDR3 has 19 amino acids. Here the CDR3 DNA reads TGTGCCAGCAGCACTCACCAGGGGGCCAGGTTATCTGGGGCCAACGTCCTGACTTTC. The encoded protein is CASSTHQGARLSGANVLTF.

The chain has TRBV29-1 and TRBJ2-3, with 9 bases identical to TRBD2. The CDR3 runs 14 residues. Unmatched junction bases numbered 3, after V lost 4 bases and J lost 1 base. The germline V gene has CDR1 SQVTM and CDR2 ANQGSEA. In DNA form, the CDR3 reads TGCAGCGTTGGCGGGAGGGCCGGCACAGATACGCAGTATTTT. It encodes CSVGGRAGTDTQYF.

This clone was counted between two and nine times. V usage is TRBV24-1 and J usage is TRBJ2-1; the match to TRBD1 covers 8 bases. Germline loops: CDR1 KGHDR, CDR2 SFDVKD. Unmatched junction bases numbered 12, after V lost 4 bases and J lost 8 bases. The CDR3 has 16 amino acids. The CDR3 spells CATSDPVAGGRDEQFF. CDR3 sequence (DNA): TGTGCCACCAGTGACCCGGTGGCAGGGGGCAGGGATGAGCAGTTCTTC.

The chain carries TRBV6-2 or TRBV6-3 and TRBJ2-7; 7 bases map to TRBD1. CDR3 length: 14 residues. With 2 bases clipped from V and 3 bases from J, the junction kept 4 bases outside the gene matches. Germline lookup yields CDR1 MNHEY and CDR2 SVGEGT. The CDR3 sequence: CASSYGQELYEQYF. In DNA form, the CDR3 reads TGTGCCAGCAGTTACGGACAGGAACTCTACGAGCAGTACTTC.

This chain links TRBV4-1 with TRBJ1-2, with 9 bases fitting TRBD1. The CDR3 extends over 14 amino acids. With V trimmed by 6 bases and J by 8 bases, 10 bases remained unmatched. Germline V gene data show CDR1 as MGHRA and CDR2 as YSYEKL. CDR3 nucleotides: TGCGCCAGCAGTCAGAAACAGGGGGCGCGGGGCTACACCTTC. Its translation: CASSQKQGARGYTF.

The chain joins TRBV5-1 to TRBJ2-5; tentative D call: TRBD2 (6 bases). The germline gives CDR1 SGHRS, CDR2 YFSETQ. Between the trimmed V and J ends, which lost 0 bases and 3 bases, there was a span of 15 bases. The CDR3 is 16 amino acids. CDR3 DNA: TGCGCCAGCAGCTTGGTTTGGCTTGGCGGGAAAGAGACCCAGTACTTC. Amino acid sequence: CASSLVWLGGKETQYF.

The genes are TRBV6-2 or TRBV6-3 and TRBJ2-3; 12 bases line up with TRBD2. The V gene's germline CDR1 is MNHEY and CDR2 SVGEGT. The CDR3 sequence is 15 residues long. Trimming removed 4 bases from V and 10 bases from J; junction bases left unmatched: 9. CDR3 sequence reads: CASSFLAGGPNPQYF. CDR3 nucleotide sequence: TGTGCCAGCAGTTTTCTAGCGGGAGGGCCTAACCCGCAGTATTTT.

This rearrangement joins TRBV11-2 to TRBJ1-5; TRBD1 agrees at 7 bases. J lost 7 bases, V lost 4 bases, and 4 bases had no gene match. In germline, CDR1 is SGHAT, CDR2 FQNNGV. The CDR3 spans 13 residues. The CDR3 protein is CASSSDRRQPQHF. CDR3 bases: TGTGCCAGCAGCTCGGACAGGCGGCAGCCCCAGCATTTT.